The rows below give T cell receptor beta chains drawn from one sample of a study of shared clonotypes between healthy human individuals. The table came from immunoSEQ multiplex PCR; TCRdb's copy has only in-frame clones and leaves some out. The sample holds fewer than 1.4 million clones, about 84% seen once. The sequenced sample consisted of memory CD4+ T cells from PBMCs. Receptor source: a man younger than 35 in good health. Some clones in this sample may be carry-over from other donors' samples. CDR3s include the opening cysteine and the closing phenylalanine or tryptophan. A D gene is named only where the DNA matches it firmly. Size is stated for part of the rows, as once, few or many counts, or as a class when the clone is expanded.

CDR3 length: 15; J gene: TRBJ1-5; clone size: .; V gene: TRBV5-1; D gene: .; CDR3 protein: CASSLGGTSNQPQHF; CDR3 DNA: TGCGCCAGCAGCTTGGGGGGGACTAGCAATCAGCCCCAGCATTTT
CDR3 length: 14; J gene: TRBJ2-5; clone size: .; V gene: TRBV7-2; D gene: .; CDR3 protein: CASSPTGYQETQYF; CDR3 DNA: TGTGCCAGCAGTCCGACGGGGTACCAAGAGACCCAGTACTTC
CDR3 length: 14; J gene: TRBJ1-1; clone size: .; V gene: TRBV28; D gene: .; CDR3 protein: CASSQGRWNTEAFF; CDR3 DNA: TGTGCCAGCAGTCAGGGACGGTGGAACACTGAAGCTTTCTTT
CDR3 length: 14; J gene: TRBJ2-6; clone size: .; V gene: TRBV30; D gene: TRBD1; CDR3 protein: CAWSPGGGANVLTF; CDR3 DNA: TGTGCCTGGAGCCCAGGGGGTGGGGCCAACGTCCTGACTTTC
CDR3 length: 14; J gene: TRBJ2-2; clone size: .; V gene: TRBV28; D gene: .; CDR3 protein: CASLGRRNTGELFF; CDR3 DNA: TGTGCCAGTCTGGGGCGGCGGAACACCGGGGAGCTGTTTTTT
CDR3 length: 14; J gene: TRBJ1-5; clone size: .; V gene: TRBV29-1; D gene: .; CDR3 protein: CSVAQYGGNQPQHF; CDR3 DNA: TGCAGCGTTGCCCAATACGGGGGGAATCAGCCCCAGCATTTT
CDR3 length: 16; J gene: TRBJ2-4; clone size: .; V gene: TRBV4-1; D gene: .; CDR3 protein: CASSQDGASQKNIQYF; CDR3 DNA: TGCGCCAGCAGCCAAGACGGGGCTAGTCAGAAAAACATTCAGTACTTC
CDR3 length: 15; J gene: TRBJ2-7; clone size: few; V gene: TRBV7-8; D gene: TRBD1; CDR3 protein: CASSAQGSAAHEQYF; CDR3 DNA: TGTGCCAGCAGCGCACAGGGGTCTGCAGCCCACGAGCAGTACTTC
CDR3 length: 13; J gene: TRBJ1-1; clone size: .; V gene: TRBV29-1; D gene: .; CDR3 protein: CSVELGRNTEAFF; CDR3 DNA: TGCAGCGTTGAATTGGGCAGGAACACTGAAGCTTTCTTT
CDR3 length: 19; J gene: TRBJ2-6; clone size: .; V gene: TRBV14; D gene: TRBD2; CDR3 protein: CASSPWGGYSLSGANVLTF; CDR3 DNA: TGTGCCAGCAGCCCATGGGGGGGGTACTCTCTCTCTGGGGCCAACGTCCTGACTTTC
CDR3 length: 14; J gene: TRBJ1-1; clone size: once; V gene: TRBV6-4; D gene: .; CDR3 protein: CASRGQPSGTEAFF; CDR3 DNA: TGTGCCAGCAGAGGTCAGCCCAGCGGGACTGAAGCTTTCTTT
CDR3 length: 17; J gene: TRBJ1-3; clone size: .; V gene: TRBV7-6; D gene: .; CDR3 protein: CASTLRRAGEAGNTIYF; CDR3 DNA: TGTGCCAGCACCTTAAGAAGGGCGGGGGAGGCTGGAAACACCATATATTTT